This T cell receptor beta chain was sequenced during a study of T-cell reconstitution after alpha-beta-depleted transplantation in children. Notes on the study in general: In patients about two months after transplant, alpha-beta T cells reportedly arose from several hundred expanded graft clones. A year post-transplant, T-cell counts and diversity derived mostly from newly produced T cells. Some patients' high day-60 TCRbeta diversity was traced to surviving recipient T cells and thymic progenitors.

Library preparation (for TCRbeta) was performed with unique molecular identifiers. MiXCR, applied by TCRdb to the PCR reads, yields one record per CDR3 protein. The data contain 670,000 or so distinct CDR3 sequences, around 12% of them singletons. With regard to this clonotype: Its antigen is unknown.

This CDR3 is built from 12 residues. Germline-derived CDR1 and CDR2 are DFQATT and SNEGSKA (reference sequence). This sequence was found in a girl aged 2-15 years with congenital amegakaryocytic thrombocytopenia, due to receive a stem cell transplant. This chain uses TRBV20-1 with TRBJ2-5, with D perhaps matching TRBD2 (5 bases). Source: PBMCs, taken before TCRalphabeta/CD19-depleted stem cell transplant. The CDR3 DNA reads TGCAGCGTTAAGGATGAGGGCGAGACCCAGTACTTC. Protein sequence: CSVKDEGETQYF.